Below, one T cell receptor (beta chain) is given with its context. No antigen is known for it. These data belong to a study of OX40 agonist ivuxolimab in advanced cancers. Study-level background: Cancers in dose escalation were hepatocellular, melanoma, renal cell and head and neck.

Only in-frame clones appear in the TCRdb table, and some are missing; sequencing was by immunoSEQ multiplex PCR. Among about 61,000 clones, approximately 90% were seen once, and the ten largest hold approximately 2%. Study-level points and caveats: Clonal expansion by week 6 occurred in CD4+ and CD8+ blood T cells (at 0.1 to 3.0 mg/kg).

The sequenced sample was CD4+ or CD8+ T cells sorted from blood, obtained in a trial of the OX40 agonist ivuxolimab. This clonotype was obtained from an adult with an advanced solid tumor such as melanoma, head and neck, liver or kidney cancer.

CDR3 sequence (DNA): TGTGCCAGCAGCGTAGGAAATACAGGGGGCACTGAAGCTTTCTTT. Protein: CASSVGNTGGTEAFF. The rearrangement uses TRBV9 and TRBJ1-1, with 8 bases matching TRBD1. The CDR3 sequence is 15 residues long. The germline gives CDR1 SGDLS, CDR2 YYNGEE. J lost 4 bases, V lost 0 bases, and 5 bases had no gene match.